This entry concerns a single T cell receptor (beta chain). It lacks a known antigen. Base-call qualities are not available, and no considerably larger clone is one nucleotide away. This specimen comes from a study of blood T cell repertoires in COVID-19 (TCRdb year 2020). In the study overall: Samples covering the acute and convalescent phases of COVID-19 were provided by collaborators in the United States, Italy and Spain. The prospective study material was composed of cDNA or gDNA derived from T cells, B-cell-depleted T cells, or PBMCs. Subjects who had been exposed to COVID-19, were actively infected with it, or had recovered from it provided the deeply sampled blood TCRbeta repertoires that made up the dataset. The repertoires were released in a freely available public database meant as a resource for research on the immune response to SARS-CoV-2. The samples were drawn from the first 160 participants of the ongoing ImmuneRACE study and from over 950 subjects provided by 6 global collaborators. Nearly every sample came with metadata listing a de-identified subject ID, COVID-19 status, age in years and sex. HLA class I and class II types, where available, came from metadata supplied by the sample provider rather than from assay-based typing.

TCRbeta CDR3 regions were amplified from genomic DNA by means of the immunoSEQ Assay, a bias-controlled multiplex PCR. Under the source paper's analysis protocol: The number of nucleated cells in each sample was estimated by amplification of reference gene primers within the assay. Sequence reads were collapsed and filtered to measure the absolute abundance of every unique TCRbeta CDR3 rearrangement. For each sample, productive Simpson clonality was calculated as the square root of Simpson's diversity index across productive rearrangements. The table was pulled from immuneACCESS by TCRdb, which kept in-frame rearrangements only. Such tables lose some clones; where checked, under half of the loss comes from unresolved V genes, and the rest has no known cause. From that table come the V and J calls and clone size; the DNA was used to work out D and trimming. Present in this sample are fewer than 250,000 clones, about 88% of which were seen just once. The ten largest clones add up to 3.5% to 4.5% of the sample.

Broader findings and caveats from the paper: Clinical and demographic metadata were provided uncurated, with the amount varying by source and participant.

Collaborating institutions collected whole blood in K2EDTA tubes following their own protocols. Collaborator samples were shipped for TCRbeta analysis as frozen whole blood, isolated PBMCs, or DNA extracted from either sample type. The sequence was obtained from a human donor in a cohort sampled during active COVID-19. Sequencing was carried out using peripheral blood.

The sequence in DNA is TGTGCCAGCAGCTTCCTATCCTACGAGCAGTACTTC. Its translation is CASSFLSYEQYF. The sequence links TRBV5-8 to TRBJ2-7; no confident D gene assignment can be made. The germline V gene provides CDR1 SGHTS and CDR2 YDEGEE. From cysteine to phenylalanine, the CDR3 is 12 amino acids long. The DNA shown is the 36-base CDR3, in frame from base 1. The V end loses 2 bases and the J end loses 1 base, and a stretch of 4 bases separates them.